This passage covers 15 T cell receptor beta chains from one sample sequenced in a study of CD8+CD57+ T cells in acquired aplastic anemia (dated by TCRdb to 2017 to 2018). Patients chosen for sequencing had shown expansion of CD8+CD57+ cells by flow cytometry. The sequencing machine was an Illumina HiSeq 2000. Genomic DNA served as template for TCR beta VDJ combination and CDR3 sequence profiling. TCRdb redid the processing of the public reads, applying fastp at Q25 and MiXCR, and retained in-frame beta chains. CDR3 protein duplicates are merged, each entry listing the most common genes and DNA. Recorded for this sample are 200,000 to 250,000 distinct CDR3 sequences; around three fifths of them occurred a single time. The leading ten clones occupy roughly 50% of the sample. Sequencing was done on a sample of sorted CD4+, CD8+, or CD8+CD57+ T cells (not recorded which) from PBMCs. The receptor source for this set is a human donor with aplastic anemia.

The chain carries TRBV3-1 and TRBJ2-1; 10 positions agree with TRBD1. Germline V CDR1 and CDR2: LGHDT, YNNKEL (reference sequence). J lost 13 bases, V lost 1 base, and 22 bases had no gene match. This CDR3 has 19 residues. CDR3 residues: CASSQAPGTGDKPGNIQFF. The CDR3 DNA reads as TGTGCCAGCAGCCAAGCGCCCGGGACAGGGGACAAGCCAGGGAACATTCAGTTCTTC.

The chain carries TRBV7-8 and TRBJ1-2; tentatively, D is TRBD1 (5 bases). The CDR3 runs 14 residues. CDR1 and CDR2 (germline): SGHVS, FQNEAQ. The V and J ends lost 3 bases and 4 bases respectively, with 12 bases between them. The CDR3 loop reads CASSFDSSSYGYTF. CDR3 sequence (DNA): TGTGCCAGCAGCTTCGACAGCTCTTCCTATGGCTACACCTTC.

The gene calls are TRBV5-1 and TRBJ2-7; maybe TRBD1 (6 bases). The germline V and J ends were trimmed by 4 bases and 6 bases, with 17 bases remaining between them. Germline V gene lookup returns CDR1 SGHRS and CDR2 YFSETQ. The CDR3 has 14 amino acids. DNA of the CDR3: TGCGCCAGCAGCGAGGGACAAGTTGAGGGCGAGCAGTACTTC. This codes for CASSEGQVEGEQYF.

This chain joins TRBV7-9 and TRBJ2-2; D not certain. The CDR3 length is 13 residues. Trimming removed 5 bases at V and 7 bases at J, with 11 bases between. Germline assignment: CDR1 SEHNR and CDR2 FQNEAQ (reference sequence). The CDR3 DNA is TGTGCCAGCAGCAGGGTCAGGAACGGGGAGCTGTTTTTT. It translates to CASSRVRNGELFF.

This sequence joins TRBV25-1 and TRBJ1-1, with a tentative D call TRBD1 (5 bases). The CDR3 consists of 15 residues. V lost 7 bases to trimming and J lost 2 bases, with 17 bases between them. Germline CDR1 reads MGHDK; CDR2 reads SYGVNS. The CDR3 nucleotides read TGTGCCAGCACCTCAAGGTCGGGGGTTAACACTGAAGCTTTCTTT. It translates to CASTSRSGVNTEAFF.

Only a few counts were recorded for this clonotype. The rearrangement uses TRBV2 and TRBJ2-3, with unresolved D. This CDR3 comprises 11 residues. V lost 7 bases and J lost 5, with 7 bases in between. CDR1 and CDR2 from the germline V gene are SNHLY and FYNNEI. CDR3 amino acids: CASKGGDTQYF. Written as DNA, the CDR3 is TGTGCCAGCAAAGGCGGAGATACGCAGTATTTT.

By frequency in the sample, this clonotype is medium-sized. V and J are TRBV15 and TRBJ1-1, with 10 bases fitting TRBD1. CDR1 is LNHNV, CDR2 YYDKDF, per germline (reference sequence). J was trimmed by 5 bases and V by 8 bases; bases with no gene match: 14. CDR3 length: 16 amino acids. CDR3: CATGSTRTGGRTEAFF. As DNA, the CDR3 is TGTGCCACCGGATCCACGCGGACAGGGGGGCGAACTGAAGCTTTCTTT.

The genes are TRBV29-1 and TRBJ2-3, with D uncertain. CDR1 is SQVTM and CDR2 is ANQGSEA in the germline V gene. The CDR3 sequence is 11 residues long. Trimming cost V 0 bases and J 8 bases, with 6 bases left between them. In nucleotides, the CDR3 is TGCAGCGTTGAAGAGCTTAGTACGCAGTATTTT. This translates into CSVEELSTQYF.

This chain joins TRBV7-9 and TRBJ1-3, with D possibly TRBD1 on 5 matching bases. The V end lost 1 base, the J end lost 4 bases, and 11 bases lay between the germline ends. Germline V gene lookup returns CDR1 SEHNR and CDR2 FQNEAQ (reference sequence). This CDR3 is 15 amino acids long. In DNA, the CDR3 is TGTGCCAGCAGCTTAGGCGGGGCAAACGGAAACACCATATATTTT. Amino acids: CASSLGGANGNTIYF.

V gene TRBV19 combines with J gene TRBJ2-6; the D is unclear. In germline, CDR1 is LNHDA, CDR2 SQIVND (reference sequence). Trimming cost V 4 bases and J 3 bases, with 1 base left between them. This CDR3 contains 12 residues. CDR3 region: CASSNGANVLTF. In nucleotides, the CDR3 is TGTGCCAGTAGTAATGGGGCCAACGTCCTGACTTTC.

The chain has TRBV2 and TRBJ2-7; TRBD1 is a possible D gene (6 bases). There are 17 residues in the CDR3. Trimming removed 7 bases from V and 0 bases from J, with 22 bases in between. The germline gives CDR1 SNHLY, CDR2 FYNNEI. The CDR3 sequence is CASTQGTSPRVSYEQYF. The CDR3 DNA reads TGTGCCAGCACGCAAGGGACATCCCCTCGGGTCTCCTACGAGCAGTACTTC.

This clonotype occurred many times. This chain connects TRBV6-5 to TRBJ1-2; D is uncertain. V lost 0 bases, J lost 7 bases, and 12 bases lay in between. The CDR3 consists of 14 residues. Germline CDR1 reads MNHEY; CDR2 reads SVGAGI. CDR3 sequence reads: CASSYSSGSPGYTF. The CDR3 DNA follows: TGTGCCAGCAGTTACTCGTCGGGGAGCCCTGGCTACACCTTC.

This chain joins TRBV4-1 and TRBJ2-1; 11 bases fit TRBD2. Germline CDR1 and CDR2: MGHRA and YSYEKL. The trim removed 4 bases at V and 4 bases at J, leaving 6 bases unmatched. The CDR3 runs to 16 residues. The CDR3 loop reads CASSLALAGGYNEQFF. In nucleotides, the CDR3 is TGCGCCAGCAGCCTAGCTCTAGCGGGAGGTTACAATGAGCAGTTCTTC.

This clonotype was found many times. This chain connects TRBV6-1 to TRBJ2-2; D is unresolved. CDR3 length equals 14 residues. Between the trimmed V and J ends, which lost 7 bases and 1 base, there was a span of 10 bases. Germline V gives CDR1 MNHNS, CDR2 SASEGT. CDR3 sequence: CASIYGENTGELFF. CDR3 bases: TGTGCCAGCATCTATGGGGAGAACACCGGGGAGCTGTTTTTT.

The CDR3 here is CASSLGGQLNTEAFF. DNA for the CDR3: TGTGCCAGCAGCTTAGGGGGACAGCTGAACACTGAAGCTTTCTTT. The chain joins TRBV7-9 to TRBJ1-1; 7 bases agree with TRBD1. CDR3 size: 15 residues. The trim removed 1 base at V and 0 bases at J, leaving 2 bases unmatched. The germline V gene encodes CDR1 SEHNR and CDR2 FQNEAQ (reference sequence).